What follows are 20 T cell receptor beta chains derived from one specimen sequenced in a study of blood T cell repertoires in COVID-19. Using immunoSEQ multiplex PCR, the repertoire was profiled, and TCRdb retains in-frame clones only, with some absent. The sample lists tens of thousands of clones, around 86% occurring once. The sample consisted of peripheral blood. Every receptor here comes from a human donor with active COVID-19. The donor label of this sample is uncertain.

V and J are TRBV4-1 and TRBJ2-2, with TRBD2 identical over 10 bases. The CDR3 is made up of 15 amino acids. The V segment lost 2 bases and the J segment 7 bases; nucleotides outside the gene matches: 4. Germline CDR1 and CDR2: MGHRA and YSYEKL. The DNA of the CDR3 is TGCGCCAGCAGCCAAAGCGGGAGGGGGGTCGGGGAGCTGTTTTTT. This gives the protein CASSQSGRGVGELFF.

CDR3 amino acids: CATGTNYGYTF. The CDR3 DNA reads TGTGCCACAGGGACTAACTATGGCTACACCTTC. The rearrangement joins TRBV28 to TRBJ1-2; D may be TRBD1 (5 bases). The CDR3 has 11 amino acids. The V and J ends lost 10 bases and 0 bases respectively, with 6 bases between them. Germline V gene lookup returns CDR1 MDHEN and CDR2 SYDVKM.

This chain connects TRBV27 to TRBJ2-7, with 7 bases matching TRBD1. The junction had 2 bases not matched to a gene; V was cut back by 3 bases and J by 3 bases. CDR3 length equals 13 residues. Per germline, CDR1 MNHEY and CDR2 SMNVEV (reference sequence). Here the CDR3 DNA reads TGTGCCAGCAGTTTGACAGGGAGCTACGAGCAGTACTTC. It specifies CASSLTGSYEQYF.

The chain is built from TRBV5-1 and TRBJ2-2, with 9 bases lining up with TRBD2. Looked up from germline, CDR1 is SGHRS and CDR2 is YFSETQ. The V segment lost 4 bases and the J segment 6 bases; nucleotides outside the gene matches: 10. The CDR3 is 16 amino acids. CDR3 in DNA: TGCGCCAGCAGCCTGGGAGCGCTAGCGGGGTCCGGGGAGCTGTTTTTT. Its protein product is CASSLGALAGSGELFF.

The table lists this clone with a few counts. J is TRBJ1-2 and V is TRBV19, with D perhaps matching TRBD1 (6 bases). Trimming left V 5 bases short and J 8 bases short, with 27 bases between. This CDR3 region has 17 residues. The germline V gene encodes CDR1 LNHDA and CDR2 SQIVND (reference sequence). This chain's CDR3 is CASSFNSQDLRGEGYTF. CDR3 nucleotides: TGTGCCAGTAGTTTCAACTCACAGGACCTCAGGGGAGAAGGCTACACCTTC.

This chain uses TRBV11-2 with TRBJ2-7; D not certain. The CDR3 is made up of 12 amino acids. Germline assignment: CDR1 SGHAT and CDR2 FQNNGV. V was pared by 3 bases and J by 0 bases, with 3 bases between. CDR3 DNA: TGTGCCAGCAGCTTGAGCTCCTACGAGCAGTACTTC. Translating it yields CASSLSSYEQYF.

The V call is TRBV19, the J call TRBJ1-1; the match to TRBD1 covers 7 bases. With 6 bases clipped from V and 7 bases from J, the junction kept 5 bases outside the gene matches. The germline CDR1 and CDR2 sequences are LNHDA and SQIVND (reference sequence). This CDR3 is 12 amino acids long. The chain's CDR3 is CASRFRDSEAFF. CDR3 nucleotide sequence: TGTGCCAGTAGGTTCCGGGACAGTGAAGCTTTCTTT. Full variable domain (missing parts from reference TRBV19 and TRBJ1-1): DGGITQSPKYLFRKEGQNVTLSCEQNLNHDAMYWYRQDPGQGLRLIYYSQIVNDFQKGDIAEGYSVSREKKESFPLTVTSAQKNPTAFYLCASRFRDSEAFFGQGTRLTVV.

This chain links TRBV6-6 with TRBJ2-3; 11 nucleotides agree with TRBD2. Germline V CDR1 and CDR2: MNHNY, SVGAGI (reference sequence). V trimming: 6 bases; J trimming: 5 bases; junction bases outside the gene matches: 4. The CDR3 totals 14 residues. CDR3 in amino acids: CASSTTSGGDTQYF. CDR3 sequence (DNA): TGTGCCAGCAGCACAACTAGCGGGGGAGATACGCAGTATTTT.

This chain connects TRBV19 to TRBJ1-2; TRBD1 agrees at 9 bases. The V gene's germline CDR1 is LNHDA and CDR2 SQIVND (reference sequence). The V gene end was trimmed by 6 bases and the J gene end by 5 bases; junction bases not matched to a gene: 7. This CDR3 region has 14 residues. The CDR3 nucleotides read TGTGCCAGTAGACCGGGACAGGGACCGTATGGCTACACCTTC. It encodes CASRPGQGPYGYTF.

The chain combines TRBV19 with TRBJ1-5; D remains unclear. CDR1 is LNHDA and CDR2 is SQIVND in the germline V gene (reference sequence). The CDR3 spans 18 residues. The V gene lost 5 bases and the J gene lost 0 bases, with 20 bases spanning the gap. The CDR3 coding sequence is TGTGCCAGTAGTTACGAACCACTCGCAGGTTATAGCAATCAGCCCCAGCATTTT. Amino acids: CASSYEPLAGYSNQPQHF. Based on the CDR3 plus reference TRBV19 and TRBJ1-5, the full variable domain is DGGITQSPKYLFRKEGQNVTLSCEQNLNHDAMYWYRQDPGQGLRLIYYSQIVNDFQKGDIAEGYSVSREKKESFPLTVTSAQKNPTAFYLCASSYEPLAGYSNQPQHFGDGTRLSIL.

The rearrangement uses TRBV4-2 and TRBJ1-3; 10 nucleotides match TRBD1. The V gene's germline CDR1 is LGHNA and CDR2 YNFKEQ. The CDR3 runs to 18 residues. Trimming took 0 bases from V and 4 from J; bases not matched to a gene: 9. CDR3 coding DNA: TGTGCCAGCAGCCAAGATCTTAGACAGGGGGCCTCGGGAAACACCATATATTTT. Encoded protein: CASSQDLRQGASGNTIYF.

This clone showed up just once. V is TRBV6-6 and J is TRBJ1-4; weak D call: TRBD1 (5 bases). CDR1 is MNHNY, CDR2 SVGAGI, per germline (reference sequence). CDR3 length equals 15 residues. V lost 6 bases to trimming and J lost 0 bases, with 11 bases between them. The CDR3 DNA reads TGTGCCAGCAGGCCAAAACAGGCAACTAATGAAAAACTGTTTTTT. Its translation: CASRPKQATNEKLFF.

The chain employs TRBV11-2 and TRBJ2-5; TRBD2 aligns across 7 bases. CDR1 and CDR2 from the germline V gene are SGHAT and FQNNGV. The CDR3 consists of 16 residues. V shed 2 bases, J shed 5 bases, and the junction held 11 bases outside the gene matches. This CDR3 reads CASSLRSSGRAETQYF. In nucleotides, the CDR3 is TGTGCCAGCAGCTTAAGGTCTAGCGGTCGGGCGGAGACCCAGTACTTC.

The CDR3 loop is CASIQTLEDGLEQYF. For the CDR3, the DNA is TGTGCCAGCATTCAGACTCTCGAAGACGGCCTCGAGCAGTACTTC. The chain uses TRBV27 and TRBJ2-7, with no clear D. CDR3 size: 15 residues. With 7 bases removed from V and 6 bases from J, the gap between germline ends came to 22 bases. The germline V gene encodes CDR1 MNHEY and CDR2 SMNVEV (reference sequence).

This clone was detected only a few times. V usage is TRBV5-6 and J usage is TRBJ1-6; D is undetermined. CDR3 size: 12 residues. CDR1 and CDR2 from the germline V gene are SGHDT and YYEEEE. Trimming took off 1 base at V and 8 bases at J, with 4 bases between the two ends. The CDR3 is CASSLTDSPLHF. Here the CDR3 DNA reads TGTGCCAGCAGCTTGACGGATTCACCCCTCCACTTT.

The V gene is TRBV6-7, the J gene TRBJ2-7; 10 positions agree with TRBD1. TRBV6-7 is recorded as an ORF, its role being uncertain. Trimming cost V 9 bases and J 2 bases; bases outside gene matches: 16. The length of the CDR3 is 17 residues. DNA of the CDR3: TGTGCCAGACCATGGGCCTGGGGACAGGGGAACCCCTACGAGCAGTACTTC. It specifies CARPWAWGQGNPYEQYF.

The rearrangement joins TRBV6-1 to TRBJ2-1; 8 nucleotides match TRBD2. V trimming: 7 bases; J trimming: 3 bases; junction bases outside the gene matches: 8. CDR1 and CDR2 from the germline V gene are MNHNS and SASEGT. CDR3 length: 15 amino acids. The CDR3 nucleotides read TGTGCCAGCAAGAATCTAGCGGGTATCTACAATGAGCAGTTCTTC. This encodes CASKNLAGIYNEQFF.

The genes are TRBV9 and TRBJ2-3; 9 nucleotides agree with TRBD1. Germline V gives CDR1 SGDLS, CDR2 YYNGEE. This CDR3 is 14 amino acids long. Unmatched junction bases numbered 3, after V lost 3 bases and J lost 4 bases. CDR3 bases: TGTGCCAGCAGCGCAAGACAGGGGGCAGATACGCAGTATTTT. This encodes CASSARQGADTQYF.

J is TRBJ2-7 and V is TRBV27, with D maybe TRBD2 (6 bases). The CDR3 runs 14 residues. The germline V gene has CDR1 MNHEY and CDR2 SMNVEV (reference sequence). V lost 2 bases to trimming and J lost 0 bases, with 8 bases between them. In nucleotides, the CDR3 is TGTGCCAGCAGTTTAGCGGGAAACTCCTACGAGCAGTACTTC. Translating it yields CASSLAGNSYEQYF.

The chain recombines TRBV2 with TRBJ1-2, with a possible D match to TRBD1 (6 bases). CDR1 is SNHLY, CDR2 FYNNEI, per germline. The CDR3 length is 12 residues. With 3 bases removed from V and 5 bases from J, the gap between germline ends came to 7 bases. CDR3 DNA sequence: TGTGCCAGCAGTGAGGGGGCTTATGGCTACACCTTC. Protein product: CASSEGAYGYTF.